One and the same sample provided the 27 T cell receptor beta chains below, sequenced in a study of radiotherapy plus CTLA-4 blockade in lung cancer. Libraries were prepared by immunoSEQ multiplex PCR; TCRdb keeps only in-frame clonotypes and omits some of them. Altogether roughly 68,000 clones are present, 78% being singletons, with the ten largest covering around 7.1%. This sample comprised peripheral blood, obtained from a patient treated with radiotherapy plus ipilimumab. These receptors came from a human donor with non-small cell lung cancer who had a complete response to radiotherapy plus ipilimumab.

The V gene is TRBV19, the J gene TRBJ2-7, with D uncertain. Trimming took 5 bases from V and 0 from J, leaving 11 bases between them. The germline gives CDR1 LNHDA, CDR2 SQIVND (reference sequence). The CDR3 runs 14 residues. The CDR3 DNA reads TGTGCCAGTAGTGTTCAGGAAGACTCCTACGAGCAGTACTTC. Translation gives CASSVQEDSYEQYF.

The V call is TRBV4-3, the J call TRBJ1-1, with no clear D. The length of the CDR3 is 14 residues. Germline-derived CDR1 and CDR2 are LGHNA and YSLEER. Trimming left V 0 bases short and J 3 bases short, with 8 bases between. CDR3 in DNA: TGCGCCAGCAGCCAAGAAAGGGCGGACACTGAAGCTTTCTTT. Residues: CASSQERADTEAFF.

This clone was found a few times. This rearrangement joins TRBV11-3 to TRBJ2-3; 12 bases fit TRBD2. The CDR3 covers 17 residues. V lost 5 bases and J lost 1; bases outside the gene matches: 7. Germline V gene lookup returns CDR1 SGHNT and CDR2 YENEEA. The CDR3 DNA reads TGTGCCAGCAGCCCACTAGCGGGGGGACCCCGCACAGATACGCAGTATTTT. Its protein is CASSPLAGGPRTDTQYF.

The chain has TRBV11-2 and TRBJ1-2; a weak D match, TRBD1 (6 bases). The CDR3 contains 15 residues. V was shortened by 1 base and J by 7 bases, with 16 bases between the two germline ends. Germline values: CDR1 SGHAT, CDR2 FQNNGV. CDR3 DNA: TGTGCCAGCAGCTTAGGCTGGGGGCAGGGAGCTGGCTACACCTTC. This encodes CASSLGWGQGAGYTF.

The V call is TRBV11-2, the J call TRBJ2-1; TRBD2 matches at 9 bases. V lost 1 base and J lost 7; bases outside the gene matches: 8. CDR1 and CDR2 from the germline V gene are SGHAT and FQNNGV. CDR3 length: 16 residues. Written as DNA, the CDR3 is TGTGCCAGCAGCTTAGGAGGTAGCGGGAGATATAATGAGCAGTTCTTC. This codes for CASSLGGSGRYNEQFF. The variable domain in full, completed from reference TRBV11-2 and TRBJ2-1, reads EAGVAQSPRYKIIEKRQSVAFWCNPISGHATLYWYQQILGQGPKLLIQFQNNGVVDDSQLPKDRFSAERLKGVDSTLKIQPAKLEDSAVYLCASSLGGSGRYNEQFFGPGTRLTVL.

The chain couples TRBV29-1 to TRBJ1-1; no reliable D call. CDR1 is SQVTM, CDR2 ANQGSEA, per germline. This CDR3 has 12 amino acids. V dropped 0 bases and J dropped 7 bases, with 9 bases sitting between them. The CDR3 coding sequence is TGCAGCGTTGAAGAACGCCGGGTTGAAGCTTTCTTT. Encoded protein: CSVEERRVEAFF.

The chain combines TRBV4-3 with TRBJ2-5; 8 bases match TRBD1. The junction had 4 bases not matched to a gene; V was cut back by 0 bases and J by 4 bases. The germline gives CDR1 LGHNA, CDR2 YSLEER. This CDR3 is 15 amino acids long. The CDR3 coding sequence is TGCGCCAGCAGCCAAGACAGGGGGCCGGGAGAGACCCAGTACTTC. Amino acids: CASSQDRGPGETQYF.

The V call is TRBV6-1, the J call TRBJ1-2; D is possibly TRBD1 (6 bases). The CDR3 has 14 amino acids. Germline CDR1 reads MNHNS; CDR2 reads SASEGT. V was trimmed by 4 bases and J by 5 bases, leaving 14 bases between them. The CDR3: CASSANRAIYGYTF. CDR3 in DNA: TGTGCCAGCAGTGCGAACAGGGCCATATATGGCTACACCTTC.

The rearrangement links TRBV7-8 to TRBJ1-4; the D is unclear. The CDR3 consists of 15 residues. Trimming removed 3 bases from V and 7 bases from J, with 15 bases in between. Per germline, CDR1 SGHVS and CDR2 FQNEAQ. CDR3 amino acids: CASSFKRVGVEKLFF. CDR3 in DNA: TGTGCCAGCAGCTTTAAGAGAGTTGGTGTTGAAAAACTGTTTTTT.

The chain recombines TRBV27 with TRBJ1-2; perhaps TRBD1 as D (6 bases). V dropped 6 bases and J dropped 5 bases, with 19 bases sitting between them. Germline V gene lookup returns CDR1 MNHEY and CDR2 SMNVEV (reference sequence). The CDR3 has 15 amino acids. For the CDR3, the DNA is TGTGCCAGCAGCTCCTCGTGGGGGGGCAGATATGGCTACACCTTC. Translation: CASSSSWGGRYGYTF.

This clone appeared once. V usage is TRBV5-4 and J usage is TRBJ2-7, with D possibly matching TRBD2 (5 bases). The CDR3 sequence is 14 residues long. CDR1 SGHNT and CDR2 YYREEE come from the germline V gene (reference sequence). Trimming removed 10 bases from V and 3 bases from J, with 20 bases in between. CDR3 nucleotide sequence: TGTGCCTTCCAACGTCCCGGGGTATTCTACGAGCAGTACTTC. Translating it yields CAFQRPGVFYEQYF.

This clone has just a few counts. V and J are TRBV6-5 and TRBJ1-1; tentative D call: TRBD1 (5 bases). The germline CDR1 and CDR2 sequences are MNHEY and SVGAGI. This CDR3 is 13 amino acids long. V was trimmed by 0 bases and J by 5 bases, leaving 7 bases between them. The CDR3 is CASSYSGGTEAFF. The DNA for the CDR3 is TGTGCCAGCAGTTACTCGGGGGGTACTGAAGCTTTCTTT.

The V and J genes are TRBV27 and TRBJ2-1, with 8 bases fitting TRBD1. Germline V gives CDR1 MNHEY, CDR2 SMNVEV (reference sequence). The CDR3 has 17 residues. After removal of 3 bases from V and 7 bases from J, the junction contained 14 bases not matched to a gene. The CDR3 DNA sequence: TGTGCCAGCAGTTTTGGCGCTGGACAGGGCACAGGGAATGAGCAGTTCTTC. This sequence encodes CASSFGAGQGTGNEQFF.

The rearrangement links TRBV6-5 to TRBJ2-3; 9 nucleotides match TRBD1. Per the germline V gene, CDR1 is MNHEY and CDR2 is SVGAGI. The junction had 6 bases not matched to a gene; V was cut back by 0 bases and J by 5 bases. This CDR3 has 16 amino acids. CDR3: CASSYSTGGSGDTQYF. CDR3 in DNA: TGTGCCAGCAGTTACTCCACAGGGGGCTCTGGAGATACGCAGTATTTT.

The chain links TRBV7-9 to TRBJ1-2; 7 bases match TRBD1. Germline V CDR1 and CDR2: SEHNR, FQNEAQ (reference sequence). The junction had 5 bases not matched to a gene; V was cut back by 3 bases and J by 4 bases. CDR3 length equals 14 residues. In DNA form, the CDR3 reads TGTGCCAGCAGCTTGGGACAGATAGTCTATGGCTACACCTTC. Encoded protein: CASSLGQIVYGYTF.

The chain joins TRBV9 to TRBJ2-7, with D unresolved. From germline, CDR1 is SGDLS and CDR2 YYNGEE. Trimming took 1 base from V and 5 from J, leaving 10 bases between them. The CDR3 runs 13 residues. This CDR3 is CASSVSGPHEQYF. CDR3 DNA: TGTGCCAGCAGCGTATCAGGACCCCACGAGCAGTACTTC.

CDR3 sequence reads: CASSLGQGFGEQFF. In DNA form, the CDR3 reads TGTGCCAGCAGTCTGGGACAGGGGTTCGGCGAGCAGTTCTTC. The chain combines TRBV2 with TRBJ2-1; 10 bases are shared with TRBD1. Per germline, CDR1 SNHLY and CDR2 FYNNEI. This CDR3 has 14 residues. The V gene end was trimmed by 5 bases and the J gene end by 10 bases; junction bases not matched to a gene: 8.

The chain recombines TRBV30 with TRBJ2-1; 9 nucleotides align to TRBD1. CDR1 and CDR2 from the germline V gene are GTSNPN and SVGIG (reference sequence). This CDR3 is built from 11 residues. CDR3 region: CAWDRVNEQFF. The CDR3 coding sequence is TGTGCATGGGACAGGGTCAATGAGCAGTTCTTC.

This chain connects TRBV6-5 to TRBJ2-3, with 11 nucleotides matching TRBD1. CDR3 length equals 15 residues. Unmatched junction bases numbered 15, after V lost 5 bases and J lost 14 bases. CDR1 and CDR2 from the germline V gene are MNHEY and SVGAGI. CDR3 region: CASSTGQGVRGVAYF. The CDR3, as DNA: TGTGCCAGCAGTACGGGACAGGGGGTTAGGGGGGTTGCGTATTTT.

The chain links TRBV27 to TRBJ2-3; D possibly uses TRBD1 or TRBD2 (5 bases each). V was shortened by 0 bases and J by 4 bases, with 11 bases between the two germline ends. The V gene's germline CDR1 is MNHEY and CDR2 SMNVEV (reference sequence). The CDR3 totals 15 residues. CDR3: CASSLSPGRSDTQYF. In DNA form, the CDR3 reads TGTGCCAGCAGTTTATCGCCGGGGCGGTCAGATACGCAGTATTTT.

V is TRBV15 and J is TRBJ1-5; no clear D gene. V lost 0 bases to trimming and J lost 0 bases, with 9 bases between them. CDR3 length equals 16 residues. Germline CDR1 reads LNHNV; CDR2 reads YYDKDF (reference sequence). The chain's CDR3 is CATSRDNPGSNQPQHF. In DNA form, the CDR3 reads TGTGCCACCAGCAGAGATAACCCGGGTAGCAATCAGCCCCAGCATTTT.

J is TRBJ1-5 and V is TRBV28; the D gene is possibly TRBD1 (5 bases). Germline V lookup: CDR1 MDHEN, CDR2 SYDVKM. This CDR3 contains 14 residues. V lost 4 bases to trimming and J lost 3 bases, with 10 bases between them. The CDR3: CASSWGVNNQPQHF. CDR3 coding DNA: TGTGCCAGCAGTTGGGGGGTCAACAATCAGCCCCAGCATTTT. The variable domain in full, completed from reference TRBV28 and TRBJ1-5, reads DVKVTQSSRYLVKRTGEKVFLECVQDMDHENMFWYRQDPGLGLRLIYFSYDVKMKEKGDIPEGYSVSREKKERFSLILESASTNQTSMYLCASSWGVNNQPQHFGDGTRLSIL.

The genes are TRBV19 and TRBJ2-1; D might be TRBD2 (5 bases). Germline V gene lookup returns CDR1 LNHDA and CDR2 SQIVND (reference sequence). The CDR3 extends over 13 amino acids. V lost 5 bases, J lost 5 bases, and 10 bases lay in between. The DNA of the CDR3 is TGTGCCAGTAGTTTACTAGTCAACAATGAGCAGTTCTTC. It is translated as CASSLLVNNEQFF.

This clone was seen a few times. The chain uses TRBV27 and TRBJ1-6, with D possibly TRBD1 on 5 matching bases. V was pared by 6 bases and J by 7 bases, with 13 bases between. This CDR3 comprises 14 residues. CDR1 and CDR2 (germline): MNHEY, SMNVEV (reference sequence). CDR3 protein: CASRAQGRNSPLHF. CDR3 nucleotide sequence: TGTGCCAGCAGAGCCCAGGGACGGAATTCACCCCTCCACTTT.

In this sample, this clone turned up a few times. The chain carries TRBV19 and TRBJ1-1; a possible D gene is TRBD1 (6 bases). Between the trimmed V and J ends, which lost 4 bases and 14 bases, there was a span of 14 bases. Germline values: CDR1 LNHDA, CDR2 SQIVND (reference sequence). This CDR3 spans 11 amino acids. CDR3 DNA: TGTGCCAGTAGTACGACAGGATCTCCCTTCTTT. Its translation is CASSTTGSPFF.

The chain uses TRBV10-3 and TRBJ1-2; possible D gene TRBD1, 6 bases. The germline CDR1 and CDR2 sequences are ENHRY and SYGVKD. The CDR3 totals 12 residues. V was trimmed by 6 bases and J by 6 bases, leaving 11 bases between them. The CDR3 nucleotides are TGTGCCATCAGGACGGGGGGCGATGGCTACACCTTC. This sequence encodes CAIRTGGDGYTF.

This CDR3 is CAWSRQAYGYTF. CDR3 coding DNA: TGTGCCTGGAGTAGACAGGCCTATGGCTACACCTTC. This sequence joins TRBV30 and TRBJ1-2; D perhaps matches TRBD1 (6 bases). Looked up from germline, CDR1 is GTSNPN and CDR2 is SVGIG (reference sequence). The ends were cut back, 2 bases at V and 4 bases at J, with 8 bases in the middle. The length of the CDR3 is 12 residues.